This TCR beta chain was captured in a study of identical twins. Study-wide results and caveats: Twins shared out-of-frame alpha sequences with excess low generation probability. The models gave estimates that fell short of the out-of-frame TCR alpha sharing seen in monozygotic twins.

Trimming cost V 4 bases and J 3 bases; bases outside gene matches: 13. CDR1 and CDR2 (germline): SQVTM, ANQGSEA. This CDR3 has 16 amino acids. On this clonotype itself: Its antigen is currently unknown.

TCRdb recomputed calls from the 5' RACE reads with MiXCR, one row per CDR3 protein. The sample consists of 450,000 to 600,000 distinct CDR3 sequences, 20% to 25% of them appearing once. This same sample was also taken into another study, of yellow fever vaccine responses in identical twins.

The sequencing sample was made of CD4+ T cells sorted from blood. The sequence was obtained from a woman aged 18-29 years in good health. The V call is TRBV29-1, the J call TRBJ1-2; 8 bases agree with TRBD1. The CDR3, as DNA: TGCAGCGTTGCCCCCTTGGCAGGGGGCGCTTACTATGGCTACACCTTC. Protein product: CSVAPLAGGAYYGYTF. The variable domain in full, with the rest retrieved from reference TRBV29-1 and TRBJ1-2, is SAVISQKPSRDICQRGTSLTIQCQVDSQVTMMFWYRQQPGQSLTLIATANQGSEATYESGFVIDKFPISRPNLTFSTLTVSNMSPEDSSIYLCSVAPLAGGAYYGYTFGSGTRLTVV.